Included here is one TCR beta chain sequence, with context. The PCR employed 60 Vbeta primers together with 13 Jbeta primers. The repertoire was sequenced with immunoSEQ multiplex PCR; TCRdb's copy has only in-frame clones and lacks some. Here the sample spans about 160,000 clones, around 72% being singletons. V was pared by 0 bases and J by 4 bases, with 10 bases of the junction left unmatched. There are 17 residues in the CDR3. Germline V lookup: CDR1 SGDLS, CDR2 YYNGEE. The sample comes from a study of cytomegalovirus exposure and HLA in healthy donors. The sequenced sample was PBMCs. The TCR sequence derives from a man aged 40-49 years in good health and CMV-seropositive. This chain connects TRBV9 to TRBJ2-7, with 10 bases aligning to TRBD1. The CDR3 nucleotides read TGTGCCAGCAGCGTAGGGATCGACAGGGGGCGTAGTTACGAGCAGTACTTC. This gives the protein CASSVGIDRGRSYEQYF.